This TCR beta chain came from a study of blood T cell repertoires in COVID-19. As for the study in general: Acute and convalescent COVID-19 specimens originated in the United States, Italy and Spain. Nucleic acid was either cDNA or gDNA, and it came from T cells, B-cell-depleted T cells, or PBMCs.

Per the original methods: Reference gene primer amplification gave estimated nucleated cell counts. Clones were sequenced by immunoSEQ multiplex PCR, and TCRdb holds only the in-frame ones, with some missing. D and trimming come from the DNA, and the V and J calls and clone size come from that table. The sample holds about 170,000 clones, 88% seen once. V shed 2 bases and J shed 2 bases, with 6 bases lying between them. The CDR3 covers 13 residues. The germline CDR1 and CDR2 sequences are WSHSY and SAAADI. The specimen sequenced was peripheral blood. The sequence was obtained from a man in his sixties with acute or convalescent COVID-19. V is TRBV10-2 and J is TRBJ2-5; D is uncertain. The DNA for the CDR3 is TGCGCCAGCAGTGAGACGCGTCAAGAGACCCAGTACTTC. This sequence encodes CASSETRQETQYF.